Below, 24 T cell receptor beta chains from the same sample are listed, as sequenced in a study of T cells in women clearing cervical HPV infection. Assay: immunoSEQ multiplex PCR; the TCRdb copy retains only in-frame clones and omits some. The sample has 20,000 to 25,000 clones. Sequenced: blood buffy coat. These receptors all come from a woman aged 18 to 75 with a cervical HPV16 infection that either progressed to CIN3+ or cleared (not recorded which).

Turning to this clone: The read ends 3 residues early relative to the CDR3; the germline J gene fills the gap. This sequence joins TRBV20-1 and TRBJ1-4; 7 positions match TRBD1. Germline V gene sequence: CDR1 DFQATT, CDR2 SNEGSKA (reference sequence). The CDR3 sequence is 15 residues long. CDR3 bases read: TGCAGTGCTAGAGTGCGAGACAAGGGGGCCAACGTA. It is translated as CSARVRDKGANV. In full, the CDR3 reads CSARVRDKGANVLFF.

Comments on this clone: Coverage ceases 3 residues before the CDR3 finishes, and the germline J gene fills in the end. V and J are TRBV11-1 and TRBJ2-7; maybe TRBD1 (6 bases). V dropped 1 base and J dropped 4 bases, with 14 bases sitting between them. This CDR3 comprises 15 residues. Germline CDR1 is SGHAT and CDR2 is FQDESV (reference sequence). CDR3 DNA (partial): TGTGCCAGCAGCTTAGTTGGTGGACAGTTTTACGAG. The encoded protein is CASSLVGGQFYE. The whole CDR3 protein reads CASSLVGGQFYEQYF.

Comment on this clone: The read comes to an end 3 residues before the CDR3 does, leaving the germline J gene to fill in the end. The chain employs TRBV20-1 and TRBJ2-7; TRBD1 might be the D (5 bases). The CDR3 length is 11 residues. The germline CDR1 and CDR2 sequences are DFQATT and SNEGSKA (reference sequence). The ends were cut back, 3 bases at V and 5 bases at J, with 8 bases in the middle. CDR3 DNA, as far as it was read: TGCAGTGCTAGTAAACAGGACGAG. Residues: CSASKQDE. The entire CDR3 is CSASKQDEQYF.

On this clone itself: The sequenced fragment ends 3 residues before the CDR3 boundary, so the rest is inferred from the germline J gene. This chain uses TRBV18 with TRBJ1-2; weak D call: TRBD1 (5 bases). The CDR3 is 17 residues long. Per the germline V gene, CDR1 is KGHSH and CDR2 is LQKENI. The CDR3 protein is CASSLGTSGIGYNDYTF. CDR3 bases read: TGTGCCAGCTCACTCGGGACTAGCGGGATTGGCTACAATGAC. The whole variable domain, filled in from reference TRBV18 and TRBJ1-2, reads NAGVMQNPRHLVRRRGQEARLRCSPMKGHSHVYWYRQLPEEGLKFMVYLQKENIIDESGMPKERFSAEFPKEGPSILRIQQVVRGDSAAYFCASSLGTSGIGYNDYTFGSGTRLTVV.

With regard to this clone: The missing CDR3 end, 3 residues past where the read stops, is filled in from the germline J gene. The chain couples TRBV11-2 to TRBJ1-1, with 7 nucleotides matching TRBD1. The V gene's germline CDR1 is SGHAT and CDR2 FQNNGV. The ends lost 5 bases at V and 4 bases at J; junction bases unmatched: 4. The CDR3 runs to 13 residues. The sequenced part of the CDR3 DNA is TGTGCCAGCAGCACGACAGGGTTCACTGAA. It specifies CASSTTGFTE. The whole CDR3 protein reads CASSTTGFTEAFF. Full variable domain (missing parts from reference TRBV11-2 and TRBJ1-1): EAGVAQSPRYKIIEKRQSVAFWCNPISGHATLYWYQQILGQGPKLLIQFQNNGVVDDSQLPKDRFSAERLKGVDSTLKIQPAKLEDSAVYLCASSTTGFTEAFFGQGTRLTVV.

A remark on this clone: The CDR3 end falls 3 residues outside the read, so it is completed with the germline J gene. The chain carries TRBV14 and TRBJ2-7; the match to TRBD2 covers 10 bases. The ends lost 1 base at V and 6 bases at J; junction bases unmatched: 3. This CDR3 contains 14 residues. Germline assignment: CDR1 SGHDN and CDR2 FVKESK. CDR3 DNA, as far as it was read: TGTGCCAGCAGCCAAGTTCTAGCGGGAGTCGAG. Translated, it gives CASSQVLAGVE. The full CDR3 reads CASSQVLAGVEQYF. The full variable domain, in which reference TRBV14 and TRBJ2-7 provide the parts outside the CDR3, is EAGVTQFPSHSVIEKGQTVTLRCDPISGHDNLYWYRRVMGKEIKFLLHFVKESKQDESGMPNNRFLAERTGGTYSTLKVQPAELEDSGVYFCASSQVLAGVEQYFGPGTRLTVT.

In regard to this clone: The read falls 3 residues short of the CDR3 end, and the missing part is taken from the germline J gene. The chain carries TRBV18 and TRBJ2-7; D is perhaps TRBD2 (6 bases). Trimming took 2 bases from V and 0 from J, leaving 17 bases between them. Germline CDR1 KGHSH, CDR2 LQKENI. This CDR3 contains 17 residues. The CDR3 sequence is CASSPMGSGPFSYEQYF. The CDR3 bases that were read are TGTGCCAGCTCACCAATGGGGAGCGGGCCGTTCTCCTACGAG. Filled out from reference TRBV18 and TRBJ2-7, the complete variable domain reads NAGVMQNPRHLVRRRGQEARLRCSPMKGHSHVYWYRQLPEEGLKFMVYLQKENIIDESGMPKERFSAEFPKEGPSILRIQQVVRGDSAAYFCASSPMGSGPFSYEQYFGPGTRLTVT.

As for this clone: The read halts 3 residues ahead of the CDR3 end, with the missing end drawn from the germline J gene. The V gene is TRBV29-1, the J gene TRBJ2-1, with a weak D call TRBD1 (5 bases). The V gene lost 5 bases and the J gene lost 7 bases, with 15 bases spanning the gap. The V gene's germline CDR1 is SQVTM and CDR2 ANQGSEA. CDR3 length: 13 amino acids. The CDR3 loop is CSVRGHANNEQFF. CDR3 bases read: TGCAGCGTTCGTGGACACGCTAATAATGAG.

Of note for this clone: The read halts 3 residues ahead of the CDR3 end, with the missing end drawn from the germline J gene. The gene calls are TRBV20-1 and TRBJ2-1; 7 bases are shared with TRBD2. The CDR3 extends over 13 amino acids. Germline V gives CDR1 DFQATT, CDR2 SNEGSKA (reference sequence). V was pared by 7 bases and J by 3 bases, with 6 bases of the junction left unmatched. The CDR3 region is CSVNSGDYNEQFF. CDR3 DNA (partial): TGCAGTGTCAACAGCGGGGACTACAATGAG.

About this clone itself: The read comes to an end 3 residues before the CDR3 does, leaving the germline J gene to fill in the end. The rearrangement uses TRBV19 and TRBJ2-7; 7 nucleotides align to TRBD1. The V segment lost 5 bases and the J segment 3 bases; nucleotides outside the gene matches: 10. This CDR3 region has 15 residues. Germline-derived CDR1 and CDR2 are LNHDA and SQIVND (reference sequence). CDR3 bases read: TGTGCCAGTAGTCCGACAGGGCAAGGTCGCTACGAG. This translates into CASSPTGQGRYE. The entire CDR3 sequence reads CASSPTGQGRYEQYF.

As for this clone: With the read ending 3 residues before the CDR3 end, the germline J gene is used to fill in that end. The chain employs TRBV5-1 and TRBJ2-3; TRBD1 matches 10 bases. Germline CDR1 SGHRS, CDR2 YFSETQ. V shed 0 bases, J shed 5 bases, and the junction held 6 bases outside the gene matches. This CDR3 spans 16 amino acids. CDR3 residues: CASSLDLGQGQDTQYF. CDR3 DNA, as far as it was read: TGCGCCAGCAGCTTGGATCTGGGACAGGGGCAAGATACG.

In the case of this clone: The read comes to an end 3 residues before the CDR3 does, leaving the germline J gene to fill in the end. This chain uses TRBV5-4 with TRBJ2-3; 8 bases agree with TRBD1. The CDR3 contains 13 residues. V was pared by 6 bases and J by 5 bases, with 5 bases of the junction left unmatched. Germline CDR1 reads SGHNT; CDR2 reads YYREEE (reference sequence). The sequenced CDR3 bases are TGTGCCAGCACCTTAACAGGGGGAGATACG. It encodes CASTLTGGDT. The entire CDR3 sequence reads CASTLTGGDTQYF.

As concerns this clone: The sequence runs out 3 residues before the end of the CDR3; the remainder is reconstructed from the germline J gene. The rearrangement joins TRBV13 to TRBJ2-3; D uncertain. V lost 1 base and J lost 5, with 4 bases in between. The CDR3 consists of 12 residues. Germline CDR1 PRHDT, CDR2 FYEKMQ (reference sequence). CDR3 DNA (partial): TGTGCCAGCAGCTTAGCTTTAGATACG. Its translation: CASSLALDT. The entire CDR3 protein reads CASSLALDTQYF.

About this clone: Its ends do not fully match the called genes, so a read error is possible. Coverage ceases 3 residues before the CDR3 finishes, and the germline J gene fills in the end. The sample has other DNA sequences that encode this CDR3 too. The rearrangement links TRBV19 to TRBJ1-3, with D possibly being TRBD1 (5 bases). CDR1 and CDR2 from the germline V gene are LNHDA and SQIVND (reference sequence). CDR3 length equals 12 residues. The CDR3 spells CASAPGGNTIYF. CDR3 DNA (partial): TGTGCCAGTGCCCCGGGGGGAAACACT.

About this clone: One end of the junction is discordant with germline, which a read error may explain. The read comes to an end 3 residues before the CDR3 does, leaving the germline J gene to fill in the end. The chain couples TRBV4-2 to TRBJ2-5; unclear D gene. The germline CDR1 and CDR2 sequences are LGHNA and YNFKEQ. The CDR3 consists of 16 residues. The CDR3: CASSQGTAISGETQYF. CDR3 DNA (partial): TGCGCCAGCAGCCAAGGAACGGCAATATCGGGAGAGACC.

A note on this clone: The read halts 3 residues ahead of the CDR3 end, with the missing end drawn from the germline J gene. The chain combines TRBV19 with TRBJ2-3, with 7 nucleotides matching TRBD2. V gave up 10 bases and J gave up 1 base; unmatched junction bases: 5. In germline, CDR1 is LNHDA, CDR2 SQIVND (reference sequence). The CDR3 is 13 residues long. CDR3 DNA, as far as it was read: TGTGCCACCAGCGGGGACCGCACAGATACG. It specifies CATSGDRTDT. The complete CDR3 sequence is CATSGDRTDTQYF.

As regards this clone: Read coverage stops 3 residues before the CDR3 terminus; the germline J gene supplies the remainder. The genes are TRBV20-1 and TRBJ1-2, with 9 bases fitting TRBD1. Germline assignment: CDR1 DFQATT and CDR2 SNEGSKA (reference sequence). This CDR3 contains 14 residues. V shed 0 bases and J 2 bases; nucleotides not matched to a gene: 1. The sequenced part of the CDR3 DNA is TGCAGTGCTAGAGAGGGACAGGGAAACTATGGC. Encoded protein: CSAREGQGNYG. The entire CDR3 is CSAREGQGNYGYTF.

Remarks on this clone: From the germline J gene comes the end of the CDR3, since the read stops 3 residues before it. The V and J genes are TRBV7-8 and TRBJ1-6; no reliable D call. The CDR3 contains 17 residues. The germline gives CDR1 SGHVS, CDR2 FQNEAQ. V shed 1 base and J shed 0 bases, with 10 bases lying between them. The covered CDR3 bases are TGTGCCAGCAGCTTAGAAGGCATACCCTCCTATAATTCACCC. Encoded protein: CASSLEGIPSYNSP. From start to end, the CDR3 is CASSLEGIPSYNSPLHF.

Remarks on this clone: The read comes to an end 3 residues before the CDR3 does, leaving the germline J gene to fill in the end. The chain links TRBV7-2 to TRBJ2-3, with 8 bases matching TRBD1. This CDR3 is 15 amino acids long. J lost 2 bases, V lost 5 bases, and 6 bases had no gene match. Germline assignment: CDR1 SGHTA and CDR2 FQGNSA. The CDR3: CASSVQGGLTDTQYF. Incomplete CDR3 DNA: TGTGCCAGCAGCGTACAGGGGGGCCTCACAGATACG.

Turning to this clone: From the germline J gene comes the end of the CDR3, since the read stops 3 residues before it. The identical CDR3 is also encoded by other nucleotide sequences in the sample. V and J are TRBV2 and TRBJ2-6; possible D gene TRBD1, 6 bases. Germline V gene lookup returns CDR1 SNHLY and CDR2 FYNNEI. Trimming shortened V by 7 bases and J by 1 base, and 11 bases separated the two germline ends. The CDR3 extends over 15 amino acids. CDR3 DNA (partial): TGTGCCAGCACCACAGGGTCGTCTGGGGCCAACGTC. It translates to CASTTGSSGANV. The whole CDR3 sequence is CASTTGSSGANVLTF. The full variable domain, completed using reference TRBV2 and TRBJ2-6, is EPEVTQTPSHQVTQMGQEVILRCVPISNHLYFYWYRQILGQKVEFLVSFYNNEISEKSEIFDDQFSVERPDGSNFTLKIRSTKLEDSAMYFCASTTGSSGANVLTFGAGSRLTVL.

Partial CDR3 DNA: TGTGCCAGCAGTGTTGAGCGGGGCAATGAG. Residues: CASSVERGNE. The entire CDR3 is CASSVERGNEQFF. The V call is TRBV6-1, the J call TRBJ2-1, with 7 bases matching TRBD2. Sequencing ends 3 residues short of the CDR3 end; the germline J gene provides the rest. With 4 bases clipped from V and 6 bases from J, the junction kept 3 bases outside the gene matches. This CDR3 comprises 13 residues. Germline V gives CDR1 MNHNS, CDR2 SASEGT.

About this clone: Read sequence stops 3 residues before the CDR3 end, and the germline J gene provides the missing end. The chain combines TRBV28 with TRBJ2-5, with 7 nucleotides matching TRBD2. With 7 bases clipped from V and 5 bases from J, the junction kept 10 bases outside the gene matches. Germline V gene lookup returns CDR1 MDHEN and CDR2 SYDVKM. The CDR3 is 14 amino acids. The CDR3 sequence: CASMGGVIAETQYF. CDR3 bases read: TGTGCCAGCATGGGGGGGGTTATAGCGGAGACC. Full variable domain (missing parts from reference TRBV28 and TRBJ2-5): DVKVTQSSRYLVKRTGEKVFLECVQDMDHENMFWYRQDPGLGLRLIYFSYDVKMKEKGDIPEGYSVSREKKERFSLILESASTNQTSMYLCASMGGVIAETQYFGPGTRLLVL.

Turning to this clone: The CDR3 is cut off 3 residues early in the read; its end comes from the germline J gene. This chain uses TRBV29-1 with TRBJ1-5; tentatively, D is TRBD1 (5 bases). V was clipped by 5 bases and J by 1 base, with 6 bases between them. The germline CDR1 and CDR2 sequences are SQVTM and ANQGSEA. The CDR3 is made up of 12 amino acids. Partial CDR3 DNA: TGCAGCGTTCGACAGAGCAATCAGCCC. This translates into CSVRQSNQP. The whole CDR3 reads CSVRQSNQPQHF.

Points on this clone: The read stops 3 residues short of the end of the CDR3; the missing end is completed from the germline J gene. The rearrangement uses TRBV13 and TRBJ1-1; 7 bases match TRBD1. V lost 2 bases, J lost 6 bases, and 6 bases stayed unmatched. Germline assignment: CDR1 PRHDT and CDR2 FYEKMQ (reference sequence). The CDR3 totals 14 residues. Partial CDR3 DNA: TGTGCCAGCAGCTTAAGGGGGCCCTCGGCTGAA. Its protein product is CASSLRGPSAE. In full, the CDR3 is CASSLRGPSAEAFF.